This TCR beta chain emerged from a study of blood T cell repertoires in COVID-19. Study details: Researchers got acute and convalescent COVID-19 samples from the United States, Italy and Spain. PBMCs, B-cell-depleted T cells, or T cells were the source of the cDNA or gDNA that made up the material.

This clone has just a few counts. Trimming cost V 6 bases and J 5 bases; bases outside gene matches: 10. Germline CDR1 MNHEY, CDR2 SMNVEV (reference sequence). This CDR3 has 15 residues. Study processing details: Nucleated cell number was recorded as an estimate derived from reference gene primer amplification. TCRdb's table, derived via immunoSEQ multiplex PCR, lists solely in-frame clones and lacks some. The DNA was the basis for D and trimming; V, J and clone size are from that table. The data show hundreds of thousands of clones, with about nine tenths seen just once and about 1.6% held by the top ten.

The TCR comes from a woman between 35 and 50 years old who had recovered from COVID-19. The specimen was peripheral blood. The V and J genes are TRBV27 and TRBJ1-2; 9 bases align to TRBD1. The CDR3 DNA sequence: TGTGCCAGCAGACCGTACCGGGACAGGGAATATGGCTACACCTTC. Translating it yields CASRPYRDREYGYTF.